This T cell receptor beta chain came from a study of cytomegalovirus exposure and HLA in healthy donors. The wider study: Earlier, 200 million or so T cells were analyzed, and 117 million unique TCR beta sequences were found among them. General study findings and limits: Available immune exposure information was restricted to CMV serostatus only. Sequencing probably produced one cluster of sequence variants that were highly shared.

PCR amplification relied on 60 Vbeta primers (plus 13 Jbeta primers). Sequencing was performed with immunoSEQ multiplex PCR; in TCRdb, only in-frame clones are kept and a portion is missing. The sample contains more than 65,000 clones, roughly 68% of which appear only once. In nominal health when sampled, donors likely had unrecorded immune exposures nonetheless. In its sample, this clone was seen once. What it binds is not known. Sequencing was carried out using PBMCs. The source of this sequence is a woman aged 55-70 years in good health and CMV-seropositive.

This chain's CDR3 is CASSYGFLRSYNEQFF. In nucleotides, the CDR3 is TGTGCCAGCAGCTACGGCTTTTTGAGGTCCTACAATGAGCAGTTCTTC. The chain links TRBV7-2 to TRBJ2-1; unclear D gene. From germline, CDR1 is SGHTA and CDR2 FQGNSA. Deletions cut 4 bases from V and 1 base from J, with 14 bases between. The CDR3 has 16 amino acids.